One and the same sample provided the 9 T cell receptor beta chains below, sequenced in a study of CD8 T cells in Susac syndrome. An amount of RNA that ranged from roughly 0.45 to 1 ug was reverse transcribed with random hexamers. TCRdb re-called the immunoSEQ multiplex PCR reads through MiXCR, storing one row per CDR3 protein. The data show some 180,000 distinct CDR3 sequences, roughly 94% seen once. The sample consisted of CD4+ T cells from PBMCs. The receptor source for this set is a human donor in good health.

The V call is TRBV29-1, the J call TRBJ1-1, with D tentatively TRBD1 (6 bases). The CDR3 extends over 10 amino acids. Trimming pared 7 bases from V and 8 bases from J, leaving 11 bases between. The germline CDR1 and CDR2 sequences are SQVTM and ANQGSEA. CDR3 sequence: CSAHDREAFF. The DNA for the CDR3 is TGCAGCGCCCACGACAGGGAAGCTTTCTTT.

The chain couples TRBV3-1 to TRBJ2-1; D call uncertain. The length of the CDR3 is 13 residues. Germline V gene data show CDR1 as LGHDT and CDR2 as YNNKEL (reference sequence). V gave up 2 bases and J gave up 9 bases, with 11 bases separating them. CDR3 DNA: TGTGCCAGCAGCCAACCAGTTTCGGGTGAGCAGTTCTTC. This codes for CASSQPVSGEQFF.

The chain joins TRBV29-1 to TRBJ2-1, with TRBD1 matching 9 bases. Germline CDR1 is SQVTM and CDR2 is ANQGSEA. This CDR3 is built from 14 residues. The trim removed 5 bases at V and 4 bases at J, leaving 6 bases unmatched. The CDR3 nucleotides are TGCAGCGTTACCGCGGACAGGGGATACAATGAGCAGTTCTTC. As protein: CSVTADRGYNEQFF.

This rearrangement joins TRBV28 to TRBJ2-1; 15 bases line up with TRBD2. Germline lookup yields CDR1 MDHEN and CDR2 SYDVKM. Losses at the gene ends were 11 bases for V and 8 bases for J; bases not matched to a gene: 13. The CDR3 covers 16 residues. The CDR3 reads CAGQRAGTSGRYEQFF. CDR3 nucleotides: TGTGCCGGACAGAGGGCCGGGACTAGCGGGAGGTATGAGCAGTTCTTC. Full variable domain (remainder filled in from reference TRBV28 and TRBJ2-1): DVKVTQSSRYLVKRTGEKVFLECVQDMDHENMFWYRQDPGLGLRLIYFSYDVKMKEKGDIPEGYSVSREKKERFSLILESASTNQTSMYLCAGQRAGTSGRYEQFFGPGTRLTVL.

This rearrangement joins TRBV29-1 to TRBJ2-1; D not resolved. V was clipped by 5 bases and J by 0 bases, with 11 bases between them. The CDR3 extends over 14 amino acids. Germline values: CDR1 SQVTM, CDR2 ANQGSEA. Here the CDR3 DNA reads TGCAGCGTTTCATCAGGTAGCTCCTACAATGAGCAGTTCTTC. Translation: CSVSSGSSYNEQFF.

V usage is TRBV6-2 or TRBV6-3 and J usage is TRBJ2-7; TRBD2 might be the D (5 bases). CDR1 is MNHEY and CDR2 is SVGEGT in the germline V gene. Trimming removed 7 bases at V and 5 bases at J, with 9 bases between. The CDR3 is made up of 11 amino acids. The CDR3 nucleotides read TGTGCCAGCACTTCGGAGGACGAGCAGTACTTC. Amino acids: CASTSEDEQYF.

The chain couples TRBV29-1 to TRBJ1-1, with D possibly being TRBD1 (5 bases). V was shortened by 4 bases and J by 3 bases, with 12 bases between the two germline ends. The CDR3 loop spans 13 amino acids. The V gene's germline CDR1 is SQVTM and CDR2 ANQGSEA. The CDR3, as DNA: TGCAGCGTTGTTCGGGGGTTCGACACTGAAGCTTTCTTT. Translation gives CSVVRGFDTEAFF.

The chain employs TRBV29-1 and TRBJ2-1, with no clear D. The V gene's germline CDR1 is SQVTM and CDR2 ANQGSEA. V shed 2 bases and J shed 9 bases, with 23 bases lying between them. The CDR3 is made up of 16 amino acids. CDR3 nucleotide sequence: TGCAGCGTTGAAACATGGGCAGGCGAGTGGTATGGTGAGCAGTTCTTC. Residues: CSVETWAGEWYGEQFF.

The chain is built from TRBV19 and TRBJ2-2; perhaps TRBD2 as D (6 bases). V was cut by 9 bases and J by 6 bases, with 14 bases left in between. CDR3 length equals 13 residues. CDR1 and CDR2 (germline): LNHDA, SQIVND (reference sequence). The CDR3 region has the DNA TGTGCCAGCAGATCCGGAGGGCCCGGGGAGCTGTTTTTT. This sequence encodes CASRSGGPGELFF.